This TCR beta chain was captured in a study of beta chain features in type 1 diabetes. Whole-study findings and limits: A potential influence of HLA type upon TCRB rearrangement remained unresolved herein. A PCR bias possibly favoring shorter templates would apply equally to patients and controls. Fewer insertions but more deletions were seen at VDJ junctions in type 1 diabetes patients. All four CD4+ subsets of Type 1 diabetes patients contained TCRB CDR3s that were moderately but significantly shorter.

This clone was detected a few times. No antigen is known for it. Reverse transcribing all isolated RNA meant expressed TCRB transcripts were sequenced. Only in-frame clones appear in the TCRdb table, and some are missing; sequencing was by immunoSEQ multiplex PCR. The sample includes a few hundred thousand clones, roughly 13% of them seen just once. This CDR3 spans 13 amino acids. CDR1 and CDR2 from the germline V gene are MNHNS and SASEGT. V was clipped by 3 bases and J by 5 bases, with 8 bases between them. The J gene is TRBJ1-5, the V gene TRBV6-1; possible D gene TRBD1, 5 bases. Sequencing was done on a sample of naive CD4+ T cells from blood. This TCR derives from a man aged 30 to 45 in good health. The CDR3 bases are TGTGCCAGCAGTGACAGGGAAGATCAGCCCCAGCATTTT. Translated, it gives CASSDREDQPQHF.